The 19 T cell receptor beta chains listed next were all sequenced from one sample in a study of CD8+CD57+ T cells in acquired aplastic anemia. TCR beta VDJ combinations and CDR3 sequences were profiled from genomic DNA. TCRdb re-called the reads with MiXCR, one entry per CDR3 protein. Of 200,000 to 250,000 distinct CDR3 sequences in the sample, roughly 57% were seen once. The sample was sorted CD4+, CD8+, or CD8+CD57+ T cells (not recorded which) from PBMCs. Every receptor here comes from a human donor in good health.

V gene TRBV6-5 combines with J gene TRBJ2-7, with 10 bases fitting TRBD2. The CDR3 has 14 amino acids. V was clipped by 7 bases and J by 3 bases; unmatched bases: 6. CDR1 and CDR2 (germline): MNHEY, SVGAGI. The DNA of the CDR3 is TGTGCCAGCAAACCGAGGACTAGCGGCTACGAGCAGTACTTC. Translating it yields CASKPRTSGYEQYF.

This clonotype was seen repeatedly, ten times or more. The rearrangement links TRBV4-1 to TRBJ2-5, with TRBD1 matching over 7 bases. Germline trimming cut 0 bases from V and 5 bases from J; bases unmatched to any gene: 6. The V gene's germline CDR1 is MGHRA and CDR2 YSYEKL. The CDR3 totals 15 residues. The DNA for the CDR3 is TGCGCCAGCAGCCAAGAACAGGGGTCGGGTGAGACCCAGTACTTC. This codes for CASSQEQGSGETQYF.

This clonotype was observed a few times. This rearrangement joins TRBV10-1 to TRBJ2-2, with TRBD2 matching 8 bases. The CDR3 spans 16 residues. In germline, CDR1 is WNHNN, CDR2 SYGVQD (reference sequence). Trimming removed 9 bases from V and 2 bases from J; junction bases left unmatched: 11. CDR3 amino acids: CARERERETNTGELFF. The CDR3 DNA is TGCGCCAGGGAGAGAGAGCGGGAGACTAACACCGGGGAGCTGTTTTTT.

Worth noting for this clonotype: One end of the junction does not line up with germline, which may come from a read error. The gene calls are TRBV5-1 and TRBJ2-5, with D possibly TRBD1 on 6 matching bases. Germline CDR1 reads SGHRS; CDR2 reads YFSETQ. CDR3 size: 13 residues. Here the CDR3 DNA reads TGTGCCAGCAGCACCCACAGGGAAGAGACCCAGTACTTC. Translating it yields CASSTHREETQYF.

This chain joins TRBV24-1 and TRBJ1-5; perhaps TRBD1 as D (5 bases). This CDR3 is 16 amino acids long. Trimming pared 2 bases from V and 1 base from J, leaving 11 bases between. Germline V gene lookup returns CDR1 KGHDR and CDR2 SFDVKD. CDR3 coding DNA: TGTGCCACCAGTGATTCAGGGAGGGGCAGCAATCAGCCCCAGCATTTT. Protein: CATSDSGRGSNQPQHF.

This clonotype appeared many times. The CDR3 spells CASSQFEGGNEQFF. The CDR3 coding sequence is TGCGCCAGCAGCCAATTCGAGGGAGGAAATGAGCAGTTCTTC. The V call is TRBV4-1, the J call TRBJ2-1, with a possible D match to TRBD2 (6 bases). Germline CDR1 MGHRA, CDR2 YSYEKL. V shed 2 bases and J shed 7 bases, with 12 bases lying between them. The CDR3 runs to 14 residues.

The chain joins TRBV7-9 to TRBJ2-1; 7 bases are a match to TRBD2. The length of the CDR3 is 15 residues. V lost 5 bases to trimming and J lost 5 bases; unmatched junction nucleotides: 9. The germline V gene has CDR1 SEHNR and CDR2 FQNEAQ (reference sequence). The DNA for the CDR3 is TGTGCCAGCAGCCCACCGGGACTACTAAACAATGAGCAGTTCTTC. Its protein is CASSPPGLLNNEQFF.

The CDR3 region is CASSAVSGYEQYF. The CDR3, as DNA: TGTGCCAGCAGTGCCGTTTCAGGCTACGAGCAGTACTTC. V and J are TRBV25-1 and TRBJ2-7; D is unresolved. V was shortened by 4 bases and J by 3 bases, with 10 bases between the two germline ends. Germline CDR1 and CDR2: MGHDK and SYGVNS. CDR3 length: 13 amino acids.

DNA for the CDR3: TGTGCCAGTAGTATCGCCCGTACAGTAGGTCAGCCCCAGCATTTT. It encodes CASSIARTVGQPQHF. This chain links TRBV19 with TRBJ1-5; D ambiguous. This CDR3 contains 15 residues. Trimming stripped 3 bases from V and 6 bases from J, with 15 bases between. Germline CDR1 reads LNHDA; CDR2 reads SQIVND (reference sequence). Variable domain in full (rest from reference TRBV19 and TRBJ1-5): DGGITQSPKYLFRKEGQNVTLSCEQNLNHDAMYWYRQDPGQGLRLIYYSQIVNDFQKGDIAEGYSVSREKKESFPLTVTSAQKNPTAFYLCASSIARTVGQPQHFGDGTRLSIL.

The CDR3 region has the DNA TGTGCCAGCAGCTACGGACTGTCCTCAGATACGCAGTATTTT. It yields the protein CASSYGLSSDTQYF. J is TRBJ2-3 and V is TRBV6-5; possibly TRBD2 for D (5 bases). The CDR3 loop spans 14 amino acids. Germline V gene lookup returns CDR1 MNHEY and CDR2 SVGAGI. Trimming removed 6 bases from V and 4 bases from J, with 14 bases in between.

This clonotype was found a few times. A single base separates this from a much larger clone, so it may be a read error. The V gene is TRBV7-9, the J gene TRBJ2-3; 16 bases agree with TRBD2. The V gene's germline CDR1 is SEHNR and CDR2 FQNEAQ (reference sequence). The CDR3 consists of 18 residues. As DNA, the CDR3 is TGTGCCAGCAGCTCACCGGGACTAGCGGGAGGGTCCACAGGTACGCAGTATTTT. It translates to CASSSPGLAGGSTGTQYF.

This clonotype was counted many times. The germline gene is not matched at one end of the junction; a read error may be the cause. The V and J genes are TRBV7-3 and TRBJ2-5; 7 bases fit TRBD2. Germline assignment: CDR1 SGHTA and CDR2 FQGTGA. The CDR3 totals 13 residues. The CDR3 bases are TGCGCCAGCAGCCTCCTAGCGGAAGAGACCCAGTACTTC. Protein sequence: CASSLLAEETQYF.

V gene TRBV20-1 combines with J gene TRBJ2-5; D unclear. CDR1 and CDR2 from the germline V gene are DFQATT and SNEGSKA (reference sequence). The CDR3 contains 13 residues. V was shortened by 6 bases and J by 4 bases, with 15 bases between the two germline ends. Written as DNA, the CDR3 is TGCAGTGCCAAGACCACAGTATCAGAGACCCAGTACTTC. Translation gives CSAKTTVSETQYF.

CDR3 residues: CSVALGQGMGYTF. In DNA form, the CDR3 reads TGCAGCGTTGCTCTGGGACAGGGGATGGGCTACACCTTC. The chain has TRBV29-1 and TRBJ1-2; 10 bases fit TRBD1. V dropped 4 bases and J dropped 8; count of bases not matched to a gene: 7. The CDR3 extends over 13 amino acids. Per the germline V gene, CDR1 is SQVTM and CDR2 is ANQGSEA.

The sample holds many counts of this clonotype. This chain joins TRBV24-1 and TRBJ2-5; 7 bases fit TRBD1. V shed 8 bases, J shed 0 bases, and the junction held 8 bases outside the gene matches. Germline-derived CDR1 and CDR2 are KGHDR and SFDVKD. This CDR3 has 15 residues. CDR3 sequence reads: CATIPRDSNQETQYF. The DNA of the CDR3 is TGTGCCACCATCCCTCGGGACAGCAACCAAGAGACCCAGTACTTC.

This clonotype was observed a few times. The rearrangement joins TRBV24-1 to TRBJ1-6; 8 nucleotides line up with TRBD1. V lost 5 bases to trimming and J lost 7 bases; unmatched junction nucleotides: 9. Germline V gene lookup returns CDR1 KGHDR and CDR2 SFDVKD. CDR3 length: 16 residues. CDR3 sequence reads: CATSAGGTGLNSPLHF. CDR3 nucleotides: TGTGCCACCAGTGCCGGCGGGACAGGACTAAATTCACCCCTCCACTTT.

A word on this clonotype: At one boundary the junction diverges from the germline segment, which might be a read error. The CDR3 loop is CASSATGVGETRYF. CDR3 bases: TGTGCCAGCAGCGCCACAGGGGTCGGAGAGACCCGGTACTTC. V usage is TRBV9 and J usage is TRBJ2-5; TRBD1 aligns across 7 bases. Looked up from germline, CDR1 is SGDLS and CDR2 is YYNGEE. The CDR3 consists of 14 residues.

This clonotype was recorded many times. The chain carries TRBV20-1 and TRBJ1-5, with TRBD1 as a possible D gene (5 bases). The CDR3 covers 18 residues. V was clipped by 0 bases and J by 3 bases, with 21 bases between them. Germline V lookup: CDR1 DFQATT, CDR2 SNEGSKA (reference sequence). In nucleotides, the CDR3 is TGCAGTGCTAGAGAAAACCCAAAGCCCCAGGGATACAATCAGCCCCAGCATTTT. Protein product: CSARENPKPQGYNQPQHF.

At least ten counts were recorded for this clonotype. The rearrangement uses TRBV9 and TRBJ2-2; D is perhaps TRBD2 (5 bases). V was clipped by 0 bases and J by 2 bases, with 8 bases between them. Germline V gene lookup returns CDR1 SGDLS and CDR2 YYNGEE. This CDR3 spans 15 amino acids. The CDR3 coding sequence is TGTGCCAGCAGCGTAGCCCGACTAAACACCGGGGAGCTGTTTTTT. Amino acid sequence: CASSVARLNTGELFF.